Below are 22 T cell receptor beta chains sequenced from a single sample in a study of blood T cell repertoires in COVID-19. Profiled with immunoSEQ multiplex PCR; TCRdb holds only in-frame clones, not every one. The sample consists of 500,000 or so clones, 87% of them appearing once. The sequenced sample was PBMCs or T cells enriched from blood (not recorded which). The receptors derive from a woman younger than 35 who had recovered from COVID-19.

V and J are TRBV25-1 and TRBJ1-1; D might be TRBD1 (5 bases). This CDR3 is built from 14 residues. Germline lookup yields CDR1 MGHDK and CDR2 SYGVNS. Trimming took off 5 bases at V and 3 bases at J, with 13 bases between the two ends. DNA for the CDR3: TGTGCCAGCAGTTCCCGACAGAAGCACACTGAAGCTTTCTTT. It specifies CASSSRQKHTEAFF.

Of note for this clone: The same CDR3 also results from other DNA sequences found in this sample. The CDR3 nucleotides read TGTGCCAGCAGTTTCGGGAGGGGCACTGAAGCTTTCTTT. It yields the protein CASSFGRGTEAFF. V is TRBV7-2 and J is TRBJ1-1; D perhaps matches TRBD1 (5 bases). CDR3 length: 13 residues. Trimming pared 6 bases from V and 4 bases from J, leaving 12 bases between. The germline gives CDR1 SGHTA, CDR2 FQGNSA. The full variable domain, in which reference TRBV7-2 and TRBJ1-1 provide the parts outside the CDR3, is GAGVSQSPSNKVTEKGKDVELRCDPISGHTALYWYRQSLGQGLEFLIYFQGNSAPDKSGLPSDRFSAERTGGSVSTLTIQRTQQEDSAVYLCASSFGRGTEAFFGQGTRLTVV.

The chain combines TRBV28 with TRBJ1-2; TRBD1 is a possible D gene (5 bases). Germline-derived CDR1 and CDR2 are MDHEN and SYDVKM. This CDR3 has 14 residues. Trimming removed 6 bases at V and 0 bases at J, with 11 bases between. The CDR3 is CASSPGGANYGYTF. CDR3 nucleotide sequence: TGTGCCAGCAGCCCGGGAGGGGCTAACTATGGCTACACCTTC.

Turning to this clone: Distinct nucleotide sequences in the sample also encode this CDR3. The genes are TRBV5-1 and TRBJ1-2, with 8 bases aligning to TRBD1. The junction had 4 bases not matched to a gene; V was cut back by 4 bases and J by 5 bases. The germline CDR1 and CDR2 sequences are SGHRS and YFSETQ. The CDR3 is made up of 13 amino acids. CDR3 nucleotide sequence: TGCGCCAGCAGCCTGACAGGGGCATATGGCTACACCTTC. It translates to CASSLTGAYGYTF.

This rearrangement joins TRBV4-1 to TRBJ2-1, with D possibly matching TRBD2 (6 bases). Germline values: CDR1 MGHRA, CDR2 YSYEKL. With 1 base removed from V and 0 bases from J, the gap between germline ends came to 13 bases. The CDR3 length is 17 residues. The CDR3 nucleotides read TGCGCCAGCAGCCAAGCTTTGGCGGGGAGCTCCTACAATGAGCAGTTCTTC. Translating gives CASSQALAGSSYNEQFF.

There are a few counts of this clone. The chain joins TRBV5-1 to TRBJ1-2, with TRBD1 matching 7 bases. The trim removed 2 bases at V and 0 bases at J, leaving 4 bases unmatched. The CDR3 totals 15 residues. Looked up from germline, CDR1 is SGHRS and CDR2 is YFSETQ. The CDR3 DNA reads TGCGCCAGCAGCTTCGGGACAGAATCTAACTATGGCTACACCTTC. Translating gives CASSFGTESNYGYTF.

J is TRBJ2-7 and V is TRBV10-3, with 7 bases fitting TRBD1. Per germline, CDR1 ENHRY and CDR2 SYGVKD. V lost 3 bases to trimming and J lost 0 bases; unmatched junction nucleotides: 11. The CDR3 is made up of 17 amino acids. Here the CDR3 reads CAISEKTRGQTSYEQYF. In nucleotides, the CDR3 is TGTGCCATCAGTGAAAAGACGAGGGGGCAAACCTCCTACGAGCAGTACTTC.

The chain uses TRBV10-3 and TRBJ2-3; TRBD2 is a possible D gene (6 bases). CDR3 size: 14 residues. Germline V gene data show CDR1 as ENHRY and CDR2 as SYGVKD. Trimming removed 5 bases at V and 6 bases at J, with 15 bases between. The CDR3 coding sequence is TGTGCCATCAGTCCGAAGGAGGGATCGGATACGCAGTATTTT. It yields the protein CAISPKEGSDTQYF.

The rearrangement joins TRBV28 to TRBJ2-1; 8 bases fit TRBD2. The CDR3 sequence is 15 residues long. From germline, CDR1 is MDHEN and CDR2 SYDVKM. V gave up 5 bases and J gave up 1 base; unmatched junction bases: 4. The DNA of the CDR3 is TGTGCCAGCAGTCGGGGGGGGAGTTCCTACAATGAGCAGTTCTTC. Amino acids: CASSRGGSSYNEQFF.

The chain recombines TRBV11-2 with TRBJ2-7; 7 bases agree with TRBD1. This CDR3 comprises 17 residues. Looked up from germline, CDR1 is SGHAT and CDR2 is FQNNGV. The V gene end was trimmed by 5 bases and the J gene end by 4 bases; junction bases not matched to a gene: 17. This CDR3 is CASSQGYWDSLPYEQYF. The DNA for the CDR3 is TGTGCCAGCAGCCAGGGTTATTGGGACAGCCTCCCGTACGAGCAGTACTTC.

The CDR3 loop reads CASSFRTPGGEKLFF. In DNA form, the CDR3 reads TGTGCCAGCAGTTTTAGGACACCGGGGGGTGAAAAACTGTTTTTT. The rearrangement links TRBV28 to TRBJ1-4, with TRBD1 as a possible D gene (5 bases). Germline V gene lookup returns CDR1 MDHEN and CDR2 SYDVKM. The CDR3 loop spans 15 amino acids. V was clipped by 3 bases and J by 7 bases, with 15 bases between them.

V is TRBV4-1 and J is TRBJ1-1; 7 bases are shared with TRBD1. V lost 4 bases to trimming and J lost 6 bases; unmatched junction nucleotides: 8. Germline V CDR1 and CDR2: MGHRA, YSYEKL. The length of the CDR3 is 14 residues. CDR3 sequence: CASSPQGFRAEAFF. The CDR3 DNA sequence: TGCGCCAGCAGCCCACAGGGGTTTCGAGCTGAAGCTTTCTTT.

CDR3 nucleotides: TGTGCCAGCAGCTTGGGGGGAGGGAACTCTGGAAACACCATATATTTT. The encoded protein is CASSLGGGNSGNTIYF. The genes are TRBV5-5 and TRBJ1-3; D ambiguous. Germline loops: CDR1 SGHKS, CDR2 YYEKEE (reference sequence). The CDR3 has 16 amino acids. V was cut by 0 bases and J by 0 bases, with 10 bases left in between.

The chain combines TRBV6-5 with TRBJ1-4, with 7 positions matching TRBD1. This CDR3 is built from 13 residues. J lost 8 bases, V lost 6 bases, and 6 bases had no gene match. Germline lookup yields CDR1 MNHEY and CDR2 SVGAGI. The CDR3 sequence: CASRGTVEEKLFF. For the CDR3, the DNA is TGTGCCAGCAGAGGGACAGTAGAAGAAAAACTGTTTTTT.

Here the CDR3 reads CASGLVLTSGGGNEQFF. Here the CDR3 DNA reads TGTGCTAGTGGTTTGGTCCTGACTAGCGGGGGTGGGAATGAGCAGTTCTTC. The chain has TRBV12-5 and TRBJ2-1, with 12 bases aligning to TRBD2. V gave up 0 bases and J gave up 7 bases; unmatched junction bases: 7. The CDR3 is made up of 17 amino acids. Looked up from germline, CDR1 is LGHNT and CDR2 is FRNRAP.

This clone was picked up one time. CDR3 nucleotides: TGTGCCAGCACCTCCAAGGGGGCGAAGGGGTACTATGGCTACACCTTC. Its translation is CASTSKGAKGYYGYTF. The chain is built from TRBV7-9 and TRBJ1-2, with 7 bases identical to TRBD1. The CDR3 totals 16 residues. Unmatched junction bases numbered 14, after V lost 7 bases and J lost 3 bases. Germline-derived CDR1 and CDR2 are SEHNR and FQNEAQ (reference sequence).

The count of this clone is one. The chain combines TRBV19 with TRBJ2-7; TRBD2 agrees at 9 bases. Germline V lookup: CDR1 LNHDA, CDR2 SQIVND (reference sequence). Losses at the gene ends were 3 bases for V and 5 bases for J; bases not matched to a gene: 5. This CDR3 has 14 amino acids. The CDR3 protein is CASSMAGGEDEQYF. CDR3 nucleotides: TGTGCCAGTAGTATGGCGGGGGGGGAGGACGAGCAGTACTTC.

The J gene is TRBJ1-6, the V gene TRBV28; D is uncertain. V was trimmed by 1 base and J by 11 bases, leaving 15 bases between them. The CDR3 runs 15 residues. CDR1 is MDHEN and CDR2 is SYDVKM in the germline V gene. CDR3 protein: CASSLSRAVVPPLHF. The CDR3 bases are TGTGCCAGCAGTTTATCGCGGGCAGTCGTTCCACCCCTCCACTTT.

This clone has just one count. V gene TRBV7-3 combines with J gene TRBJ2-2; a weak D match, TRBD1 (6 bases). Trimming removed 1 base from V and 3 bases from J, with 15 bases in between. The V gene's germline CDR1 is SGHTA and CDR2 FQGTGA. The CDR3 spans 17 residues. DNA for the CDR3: TGTGCCAGCAGCTTAATTATTGGGACATCATACACCGGGGAGCTGTTTTTT. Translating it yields CASSLIIGTSYTGELFF.

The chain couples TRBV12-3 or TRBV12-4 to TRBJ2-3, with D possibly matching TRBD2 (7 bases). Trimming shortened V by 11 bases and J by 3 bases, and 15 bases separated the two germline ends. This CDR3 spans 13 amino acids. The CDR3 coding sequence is TGTGCCGTACGGGGGGCCCTAACAGATACGCAGTATTTT. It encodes CAVRGALTDTQYF.

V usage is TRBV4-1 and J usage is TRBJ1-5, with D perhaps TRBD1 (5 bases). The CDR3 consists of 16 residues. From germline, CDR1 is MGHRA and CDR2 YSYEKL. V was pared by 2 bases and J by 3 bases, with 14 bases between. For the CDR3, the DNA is TGCGCCAGCAGCCAATCCGACAGAGTCTACAATCAGCCCCAGCATTTT. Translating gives CASSQSDRVYNQPQHF.

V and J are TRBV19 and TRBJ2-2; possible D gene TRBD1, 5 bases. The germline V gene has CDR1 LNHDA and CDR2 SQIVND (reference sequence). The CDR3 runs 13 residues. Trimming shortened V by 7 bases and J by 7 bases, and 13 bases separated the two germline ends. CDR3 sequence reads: CASTQGSDGELFF. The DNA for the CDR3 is TGTGCCAGTACGCAGGGATCAGACGGGGAGCTGTTTTTT.